This T cell receptor beta chain was identified during a study of metastatic and nonmetastatic thyroid tumors. Study-level background: Comparison of repertoires was carried out across blood and tumor or nodule tissue from malignant and benign thyroid patients.

This CDR3 has 13 amino acids. Germline V gene data show CDR1 as SGHNT and CDR2 as YYREEE (reference sequence). Unmatched junction bases numbered 7, after V lost 4 bases and J lost 9 bases. This clone was observed once. TCRdb re-clonotyped the PCR reads through MiXCR. Of 30,000 to 45,000 clones in the sample, about 30% were seen once. No treatment of any kind had been given to any patient before thyroid surgery. The V call is TRBV5-4, the J call TRBJ2-1; TRBD1 aligns across 7 bases. The receptor was derived from a male donor with papillary thyroid cancer or a benign thyroid nodule (not recorded which). Some clones in this sample may be carry-over from other donors' samples. The sequenced material came from blood. The CDR3 DNA is TGTGCCAGCAGCGTTACAGGGGTAGGTGAGCAGTTCTTC. Amino acid sequence: CASSVTGVGEQFF.